These T cell receptor beta chains were read from a single sample in a study of T-cell memory formation after mild COVID-19. TCRdb fed the 5' RACE reads into MiXCR, producing one record per CDR3 protein. The sample has roughly 110,000 distinct CDR3 sequences; over 15% are singletons. The sequencing input was PBMCs or a T cell subset sorted from them (not recorded which). The origin of the receptors is an adult woman who had mild COVID-19 (a few samples of this study predate the infection). Cell type and time point are not known. CDR3s include the opening cysteine and the closing phenylalanine or tryptophan. Fields, in order: V gene, D gene, clone size, J gene, CDR3 DNA, CDR3 protein. The D gene is left open where the match is weak. The size of a clone is reported for some rows only, either as once, few or many, or as a class for expanded clones.

>TRBV6-5|NA|NA|TRBJ2-3
TGTGCCAGCAGTTACTCCCGGACCTATCTCACAGATACGCAGTATTTT
CASSYSRTYLTDTQYF
>TRBV7-6|NA|few|TRBJ2-7
TGTGCCAGCAGCTTAAATATCGTCGGGTACGAGCAGTACTTC
CASSLNIVGYEQYF
>TRBV7-9|NA|NA|TRBJ2-7
TGTGCCAGCAGCCTAGCTGGGGGGCCGTCCAGAAACGAGCAGTACTTC
CASSLAGGPSRNEQYF
>TRBV6-1|TRBD2|NA|TRBJ2-7
TGTGCCAGCAGTGCGGGATGGGGGGGCTACGAGCAGTACTTC
CASSAGWGGYEQYF
>TRBV6-2/TRBV6-3|NA|NA|TRBJ1-1
TGTGCCAGCAGCGACGCCAGTCCCGAAGCTTTCTTT
CASSDASPEAFF
>TRBV5-1|NA|NA|TRBJ2-1
TGCGCCAGCAGCTTGCCTGATCGGCGGGCCGATGAGCAGTTCTTC
CASSLPDRRADEQFF
>TRBV6-5|TRBD1|few|TRBJ1-2
TGTGCCAGCAGTTCGACAGGGGGCAATGGCTACACCTTC
CASSSTGGNGYTF
>TRBV11-2|NA|many|TRBJ2-3
TGTGCCAGCAGCACTAGCTTAGGTTTGCTAGATACGCAGTATTTT
CASSTSLGLLDTQYF
>TRBV6-5|TRBD1|few|TRBJ2-7
TGTGCCAGCAGTTACTCGGACAGGGTCGAGCAGTACTTC
CASSYSDRVEQYF
>TRBV7-9|NA|NA|TRBJ1-3
TGTGCCAGCAGCTCCAGCTCTGTCACCATATATTTT
CASSSSSVTIYF
>TRBV29-1|NA|NA|TRBJ2-7
TGCAGCGTTGAGGTCAGGGGATTACCCTACGAGCAGTACTTC
CSVEVRGLPYEQYF
>TRBV4-1|NA|NA|TRBJ2-7
TGCGCCAGCAGCCAAGTGGTGAGCCTCCCCTCCTACGAGCAGTACTTC
CASSQVVSLPSYEQYF
>TRBV7-2|NA|few|TRBJ2-7
TGTGCCAGCAGCTCCGGCGGCGGGGTACGAACCTACGAGCAGTACTTC
CASSSGGGVRTYEQYF
>TRBV4-2|TRBD2|NA|TRBJ2-7
TGTGCCAGCAGAAAAGCGGGAGACTACGAGCAGTACTTC
CASRKAGDYEQYF
>TRBV5-1|NA|NA|TRBJ2-7
TGCGCCAGCAGCCCTTGGGGGGCCTCTTCCTACGAGCAGTACTTC
CASSPWGASSYEQYF
>TRBV4-3|NA|NA|TRBJ2-1
TGCGCCAGCAGCCAAGATCGGTTCGGAGGGGCTACAAATGAGCAGTTCTTC
CASSQDRFGGATNEQFF
>TRBV9|NA|NA|TRBJ2-7
TGTGCCAGCAATAGTCCTGGAAACTACGAGCAGTACTTC
CASNSPGNYEQYF
>TRBV9|NA|NA|TRBJ1-5
TGTGCCATCGGTGAGGGGGGGACCCTGCCTGGCAATCAGCCCCAGCATTTT
CAIGEGGTLPGNQPQHF
>TRBV7-9|NA|many|TRBJ1-1
TGTGCCAGCAGCTTAGTCACAGGGAACACTGAAGCTTTCTTT
CASSLVTGNTEAFF
>TRBV13|TRBD1|few|TRBJ2-5
TGTGCCAGCAGCCGACAGGGGGCTTCGGAAGAGACCCAGTACTTC
CASSRQGASEETQYF
>TRBV6-6|NA|few|TRBJ1-6
TGTGCCAGCAGTCACGCGGAGGGAGGGGAGACTTCACCCCTCCACTTT
CASSHAEGGETSPLHF
>TRBV6-1|NA|NA|TRBJ2-7
TGTGCCAGCAACCGCGGGGGCTCGGACGAGCAGTACTTC
CASNRGGSDEQYF
>TRBV12-3/TRBV12-4|NA|few|TRBJ1-4
TGTGCCAGCAGTTTCGGAGAGGGACTTCCGATAGGGGCAACTAATGAAAAACTGTTTTTT
CASSFGEGLPIGATNEKLFF
>TRBV4-3|NA|NA|TRBJ2-2
TGCGCCAGCAGCCCTTACCTTGACGGCGGGGAGCTGTTTTTT
CASSPYLDGGELFF
>TRBV18|TRBD1|NA|TRBJ1-1
TGTGCCAGCTCAAGCCGGGACAGGGAGAACACTGAAGCTTTCTTT
CASSSRDRENTEAFF
>TRBV9|TRBD2|few|TRBJ2-7
TGTGCCAGCAGCGTAGGTTATGGGACTAGCGACTACGAGCAGTACTTC
CASSVGYGTSDYEQYF
>TRBV12-3/TRBV12-4|TRBD1|NA|TRBJ1-1
TGTGCCAGCAGTTTAGGGGGGACAGATGAAGCTTTCTTT
CASSLGGTDEAFF
>TRBV5-1|NA|few|TRBJ2-7
TGCGCCAGCAGCCTCCTCCGGGACGGCTCCTACGAGCAGTACTTC
CASSLLRDGSYEQYF
>TRBV20-1|TRBD2|NA|TRBJ2-7
TGCAGTGCTAGTGATCGGCGGGGGACGAGCTCCTACGAGCAGTACTTC
CSASDRRGTSSYEQYF
>TRBV5-1|TRBD1|NA|TRBJ1-1
TGCGCCAGCAGCGCGGGACAGGGTCGCCTTGAAGCTTTCTTT
CASSAGQGRLEAFF
>TRBV7-6|TRBD2|few|TRBJ2-3
TGTGCCAGCAGCTTAGGTAGCGGGGGGGCCCCGGATACGCAGTATTTT
CASSLGSGGAPDTQYF
>TRBV6-5|NA|few|TRBJ1-1
TGTGCCAGCAGTTACACGGCAGCGAACACTGAAGCTTTCTTT
CASSYTAANTEAFF
>TRBV15|NA|NA|TRBJ1-2
TGTGCCACCAGCAGTCGGGGGTTCTATGGCTACACCTTC
CATSSRGFYGYTF
>TRBV20-1|TRBD2|few|TRBJ2-1
TGCAGTGCTAGAGCCAAGATTATCGCTAGCGGGGGCGCGGGGGAGCAGTTCTTC
CSARAKIIASGGAGEQFF
>TRBV9|TRBD2|few|TRBJ2-2
TGTGCCAGCAGCACGACTAGCGGGTCGCCGAACACCGGGGAGCTGTTTTTT
CASSTTSGSPNTGELFF
>TRBV12-3/TRBV12-4|NA|NA|TRBJ1-2
TGTGCCAGCAGCCGCCCTAGTATATACTATGGCTACACCTTC
CASSRPSIYYGYTF
>TRBV9|TRBD2|NA|TRBJ2-1
TGTGCCAGCAGCGTTAGTACTAGCGGGGACTCCTACAATGAGCAGTTCTTC
CASSVSTSGDSYNEQFF
>TRBV11-2|NA|NA|TRBJ1-4
TGTGCCAGCAGCTTAGACTCTGAAAAACTGTTTTTT
CASSLDSEKLFF
>TRBV29-1|NA|few|TRBJ2-3
TGCAGCGTTGATGTTGGGGACCTCACAGATACGCAGTATTTT
CSVDVGDLTDTQYF
>TRBV12-3/TRBV12-4|TRBD1|few|TRBJ2-7
TGTGCCAGCACCCCCGACAGGGACTCCTACGAGCAGTACTTC
CASTPDRDSYEQYF
>TRBV15|NA|few|TRBJ1-1
TGTGCCACCAGCAGATTCGGCCAGGACGCTGAAGCTTTCTTT
CATSRFGQDAEAFF
>TRBV2|NA|NA|TRBJ2-1
TGTGCCAGCAGTGAACCCCCCAGTAGGGTGCAGTTCTTC
CASSEPPSRVQFF
>TRBV29-1|TRBD1|few|TRBJ2-1
TGCAGCGTTGTTCCCTGGGACAGGGGATCCTACAATGAGCAGTTCTTC
CSVVPWDRGSYNEQFF
>TRBV7-9|NA|NA|TRBJ1-5
TGTGCCAGCAGCTTAGACGGCATCAATCAGCCCCAGCATTTT
CASSLDGINQPQHF
>TRBV19|NA|few|TRBJ2-7
TGTGCCAGTAGTTTCGGGAAGGGCTACGAGCAGTACTTC
CASSFGKGYEQYF
>TRBV5-1|NA|few|TRBJ2-3
TGCGCCAGCAGCTTGGAGGGGTCGGGGTTTGGTCTCACAGATACGCAGTATTTT
CASSLEGSGFGLTDTQYF
>TRBV18|NA|NA|TRBJ2-1
TGTGCCAGCTCACCCGCAGGGTCCAATGAGCAGTTCTTC
CASSPAGSNEQFF
>TRBV29-1|NA|few|TRBJ1-2
TGCAGCGTTGCTACGGATTATGGCTACACCTTC
CSVATDYGYTF
>TRBV29-1|TRBD1|NA|TRBJ1-1
TGCAGCGTGTTAATTCGACAGGGATTAACTGAAGCTTTCTTT
CSVLIRQGLTEAFF
>TRBV4-1|NA|NA|TRBJ1-5
TGCGCCAGCAGCCAAGGTCGGACCAACGGGCAGCCCCAGCATTTT
CASSQGRTNGQPQHF
>TRBV9|NA|NA|TRBJ2-7
TGTGCCAGCAGCGTACTTGGTGAGGGCTACGAGCAGTACTTC
CASSVLGEGYEQYF
>TRBV7-2|NA|NA|TRBJ1-1
TGTGCCAGCAGCTTAGGGGGAATAGGAGCTGAAGCTTTCTTT
CASSLGGIGAEAFF